A single sample gave rise to the 23 T cell receptor beta chains below, sequenced in a study of blood T cells in healthy people across ages. Sample-barcoded 5' priming and a J-beta primer mix drove a second PCR of 7 to 11 cycles. TCRdb re-derived calls from the 5' RACE reads in MiXCR, one entry per CDR3 protein. The sample holds fewer than 800,000 distinct CDR3 sequences; approximately 21% are singletons and the top ten take roughly 3.6%. What was sequenced was blood. The receptors originated from a man aged 65 to 79 in good health.

This chain connects TRBV12-3 or TRBV12-4 to TRBJ2-2; no clear D. The germline V and J ends were trimmed by 6 bases and 2 bases, with 10 bases remaining between them. The length of the CDR3 is 14 residues. This CDR3 reads CASRTDGNTGELFF. The DNA of the CDR3 is TGTGCCAGCAGAACAGACGGAAACACCGGGGAGCTGTTTTTT.

The sample holds a few counts of this clonotype. The gene calls are TRBV4-1 and TRBJ2-4, with a possible D match to TRBD2 (6 bases). Germline-derived CDR1 and CDR2 are MGHRA and YSYEKL. V was shortened by 1 base and J by 1 base, with 11 bases between the two germline ends. The CDR3 covers 16 residues. In nucleotides, the CDR3 is TGCGCCAGCAGCCAAGGGCTAGCGTCTGCCAAAAACATTCAGTACTTC. The encoded protein is CASSQGLASAKNIQYF.

This clonotype was counted many times. The chain has TRBV20-1 and TRBJ2-1, with TRBD2 matching 9 bases. Germline lookup yields CDR1 DFQATT and CDR2 SNEGSKA (reference sequence). The junction had 4 bases not matched to a gene; V was cut back by 0 bases and J by 4 bases. The CDR3 spans 15 residues. The CDR3 is CSARDPLAGYNEQFF. The CDR3 nucleotides are TGCAGTGCTAGAGATCCCCTAGCGGGGTACAATGAGCAGTTCTTC.

The rearrangement links TRBV20-1 to TRBJ2-1; D call uncertain. Germline V CDR1 and CDR2: DFQATT, SNEGSKA (reference sequence). Trimming removed 6 bases from V and 3 bases from J, with 6 bases in between. The CDR3 extends over 11 amino acids. The CDR3, as DNA: TGCAGTGCCCCCGACTACAATGAGCAGTTCTTC. Translated, it gives CSAPDYNEQFF.

V is TRBV5-1 and J is TRBJ1-4, with 9 bases aligning to TRBD1. The CDR3 spans 17 residues. V lost 1 base, J lost 8 bases, and 12 bases stayed unmatched. The V gene's germline CDR1 is SGHRS and CDR2 YFSETQ. The DNA for the CDR3 is TGCGCCAGCAGCTTGACCATCCCCGGGACAGGGTACGAAAAACTGTTTTTT. Translating gives CASSLTIPGTGYEKLFF.

This clonotype was observed a handful of times. The chain is built from TRBV3-1 and TRBJ1-2, with 7 nucleotides matching TRBD1. Germline CDR1 reads LGHDT; CDR2 reads YNNKEL (reference sequence). The J segment lost 4 bases and the V segment lost 5 bases, leaving 10 bases of the junction unmatched. CDR3 length: 15 residues. The CDR3 is CASSTRDRGPYGYTF. CDR3 coding DNA: TGTGCCAGCAGCACCCGGGACAGAGGGCCCTATGGCTACACCTTC.

CDR3 DNA sequence: TGCGCCAGCAGCTTGTCAGCGGGAGTTGGCGATGAGCAGTTCTTC. Translating it yields CASSLSAGVGDEQFF. V usage is TRBV5-1 and J usage is TRBJ2-1; 8 bases match TRBD2. Trimming at V came to 1 base and at J to 8 bases, leaving 8 bases not matched to a gene. Germline CDR1 is SGHRS and CDR2 is YFSETQ. The CDR3 is 15 residues long.

The chain combines TRBV7-2 with TRBJ1-5; D uncertain. The ends were cut back, 3 bases at V and 1 base at J, with 10 bases in the middle. The V gene's germline CDR1 is SGHTA and CDR2 FQGNSA. This CDR3 is built from 15 residues. CDR3 coding DNA: TGTGCCAGCAGCTTCGGGTCTGCGAGCAATCAGCCCCAGCATTTT. This codes for CASSFGSASNQPQHF.

This clonotype came up a few times. The chain combines TRBV19 with TRBJ2-6; 8 bases agree with TRBD1. The V segment lost 0 bases and the J segment 0 bases; nucleotides outside the gene matches: 16. This CDR3 comprises 22 residues. Germline CDR1 LNHDA, CDR2 SQIVND (reference sequence). The DNA for the CDR3 is TGTGCCAGTAGTATAGATGGCCTCAAGCGACAGGGGACCAACTCTGGGGCCAACGTCCTGACTTTC. It codes for CASSIDGLKRQGTNSGANVLTF. Full variable domain (rest looked up from reference TRBV19 and TRBJ2-6): DGGITQSPKYLFRKEGQNVTLSCEQNLNHDAMYWYRQDPGQGLRLIYYSQIVNDFQKGDIAEGYSVSREKKESFPLTVTSAQKNPTAFYLCASSIDGLKRQGTNSGANVLTFGAGSRLTVL.

In its sample, this clonotype was seen a few times. The chain has TRBV20-1 and TRBJ2-7, with 11 positions matching TRBD2. The CDR3 totals 15 residues. In germline, CDR1 is DFQATT, CDR2 SNEGSKA (reference sequence). Germline trimming cut 5 bases from V and 5 bases from J; bases unmatched to any gene: 11. CDR3 nucleotide sequence: TGCAGTGCTGCCGATAGCGGGAGGGCCCTCAACGAGCAGTACTTC. It yields the protein CSAADSGRALNEQYF.

This rearrangement joins TRBV7-2 to TRBJ2-5; D is possibly TRBD1 (5 bases). The better agreement between TRBJ2-7 and the DNA end casts doubt on the J call. CDR3 length: 15 residues. The germline V gene encodes CDR1 SGHTA and CDR2 FQGNSA. The CDR3, as DNA: TGTGCCAGCAGCTTAGGGCAGGGCCCCACCTACGAGCAGTACTTC. Translating gives CASSLGQGPTYEQYF.

This clonotype was seen ten or more times. The chain is built from TRBV7-9 and TRBJ2-1; D gene ambiguous. The CDR3 is 14 residues long. CDR1 SEHNR and CDR2 FQNEAQ come from the germline V gene (reference sequence). V lost 5 bases, J lost 6 bases, and 14 bases lay in between. The CDR3 DNA is TGTGCCAGCAGCGCGGACGTAAGTCGCAATGAGCAGTTCTTC. This gives the protein CASSADVSRNEQFF. The variable domain in full, completed from reference TRBV7-9 and TRBJ2-1, reads DTGVSQNPRHKITKRGQNVTFRCDPISEHNRLYWYRQTLGQGPEFLTYFQNEAQLEKSRLLSDRFSAERPKGSFSTLEIQRTEQGDSAMYLCASSADVSRNEQFFGPGTRLTVL.

This clonotype turned up a few times. The V and J genes are TRBV12-3 or TRBV12-4 and TRBJ2-7; D is unclear. Trimming took 4 bases from V and 6 from J, leaving 16 bases between them. This CDR3 contains 14 residues. The CDR3 DNA follows: TGTGCCAGCAGTTATGGCCCTAAAGTAGTCGAGCAGTACTTC. This translates into CASSYGPKVVEQYF.

This rearrangement joins TRBV12-3 or TRBV12-4 to TRBJ2-5, with TRBD2 matching 13 bases. Trimming at V came to 8 bases and at J to 4 bases, leaving 4 bases not matched to a gene. The length of the CDR3 is 14 residues. The CDR3 sequence is CASALAGGGETQYF. In nucleotides, the CDR3 is TGTGCCAGCGCACTAGCGGGAGGGGGAGAGACCCAGTACTTC.

This clonotype was seen ten or more times. The V and J genes are TRBV28 and TRBJ2-1, with 10 bases that match TRBD2. V lost 7 bases, J lost 5 bases, and 11 bases stayed unmatched. Per germline, CDR1 MDHEN and CDR2 SYDVKM. The CDR3 is made up of 16 amino acids. CDR3 DNA: TGTGCCAGCAATTCCAGAGCGGGAGGGCAACACAATGAGCAGTTCTTC. Amino acids: CASNSRAGGQHNEQFF.

The chain uses TRBV18 and TRBJ2-7; unclear D gene. Trimming shortened V by 6 bases and J by 0 bases, and 12 bases separated the two germline ends. Germline V gene lookup returns CDR1 KGHSH and CDR2 LQKENI. This CDR3 has 14 residues. The DNA for the CDR3 is TGTGCCAGCTCGCCGGGCCCGTTCTCCTACGAGCAGTACTTC. Its translation: CASSPGPFSYEQYF.

Written as DNA, the CDR3 is TGTGCCAGCAGTTACAGCGGATATAATTCACCCCTCCACTTT. Translation: CASSYSGYNSPLHF. This chain joins TRBV12-3 or TRBV12-4 and TRBJ1-6; D is undetermined. The V gene lost 4 bases and the J gene lost 4 bases, with 8 bases spanning the gap. This CDR3 contains 14 residues.

J is TRBJ2-6 and V is TRBV6-5; 7 bases align to TRBD2. V lost 4 bases and J lost 0; bases outside the gene matches: 6. This CDR3 region has 17 residues. The germline gives CDR1 MNHEY, CDR2 SVGAGI. The CDR3 DNA reads as TGTGCCAGCAGTTGCTACGGGGGGACCTCTGGGGCCAACGTCCTGACTTTC. This sequence encodes CASSCYGGTSGANVLTF.

CDR3 sequence: CASSLDVSSSYNEQFF. DNA for the CDR3: TGTGCCAGCAGCTTAGATGTCTCCAGCTCCTACAATGAGCAGTTCTTC. The chain joins TRBV7-6 to TRBJ2-1; no clear D. Germline CDR1 and CDR2: SGHVS and FNYEAQ. The CDR3 is 16 amino acids. V was clipped by 1 base and J by 0 bases, with 10 bases between them.

This rearrangement joins TRBV7-9 to TRBJ2-1; no clear D. CDR1 is SEHNR and CDR2 is FQNEAQ in the germline V gene (reference sequence). This CDR3 region has 15 residues. The V gene lost 5 bases and the J gene lost 0 bases, with 11 bases spanning the gap. Here the CDR3 DNA reads TGTGCCAGCAGCGCCTCAGAGAGCTCCTACAATGAGCAGTTCTTC. Translation gives CASSASESSYNEQFF.

The CDR3 here is CASSLARGASADAEYF. The CDR3 nucleotides are TGTGCCAGCAGTTTAGCACGGGGAGCGAGCGCAGATGCGGAGTATTTT. The V gene is TRBV12-3 or TRBV12-4, the J gene TRBJ2-3; weak D call: TRBD2 (5 bases). This CDR3 region has 16 residues. V shed 0 bases and J shed 13 bases, with 23 bases lying between them.

The V call is TRBV27, the J call TRBJ2-4; TRBD2 aligns across 13 bases. Germline V gene lookup returns CDR1 MNHEY and CDR2 SMNVEV (reference sequence). Trimming cost V 5 bases and J 0 bases; bases outside gene matches: 16. CDR3 length: 21 residues. The CDR3 region has the DNA TGTGCCAGCAGTCCTCTCCGGACTAGCGGGGGCATGGGCCTAGCCAAAAACATTCAGTACTTC. Protein: CASSPLRTSGGMGLAKNIQYF.

This clonotype was seen a few times. The chain recombines TRBV5-1 with TRBJ2-5; D call uncertain. The CDR3 is made up of 15 amino acids. CDR1 is SGHRS, CDR2 YFSETQ, per germline. Trimming took off 2 bases at V and 2 bases at J, with 13 bases between the two ends. The CDR3 loop is CASSLRTGGQETQYF. The CDR3 DNA reads TGCGCCAGCAGCTTAAGGACGGGTGGACAAGAGACCCAGTACTTC.